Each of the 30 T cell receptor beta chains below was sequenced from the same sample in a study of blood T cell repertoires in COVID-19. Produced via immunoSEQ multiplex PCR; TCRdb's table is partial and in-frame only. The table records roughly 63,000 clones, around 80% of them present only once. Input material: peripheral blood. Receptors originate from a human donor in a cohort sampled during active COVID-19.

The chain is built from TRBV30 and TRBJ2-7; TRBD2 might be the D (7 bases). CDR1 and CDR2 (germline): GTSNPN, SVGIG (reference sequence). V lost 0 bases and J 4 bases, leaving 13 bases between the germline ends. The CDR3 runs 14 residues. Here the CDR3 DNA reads TGTGCCTGGAGTGTTGGGAGGGGGGAGTACGAGCAGTACTTC. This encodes CAWSVGRGEYEQYF.

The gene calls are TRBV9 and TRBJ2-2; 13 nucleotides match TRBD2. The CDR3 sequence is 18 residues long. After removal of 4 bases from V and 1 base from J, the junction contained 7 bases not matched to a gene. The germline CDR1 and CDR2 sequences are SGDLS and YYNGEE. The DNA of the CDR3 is TGTGCCAGCAGCCCCGGACTAGCGGGAGTTAGGAACACCGGGGAGCTGTTTTTT. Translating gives CASSPGLAGVRNTGELFF.

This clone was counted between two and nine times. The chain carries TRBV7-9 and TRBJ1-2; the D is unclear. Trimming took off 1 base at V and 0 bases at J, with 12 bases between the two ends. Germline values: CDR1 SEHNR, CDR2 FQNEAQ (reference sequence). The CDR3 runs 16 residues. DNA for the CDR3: TGTGCCAGCAGCTTAGAAATACGGAGAACTAACTATGGCTACACCTTC. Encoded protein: CASSLEIRRTNYGYTF.

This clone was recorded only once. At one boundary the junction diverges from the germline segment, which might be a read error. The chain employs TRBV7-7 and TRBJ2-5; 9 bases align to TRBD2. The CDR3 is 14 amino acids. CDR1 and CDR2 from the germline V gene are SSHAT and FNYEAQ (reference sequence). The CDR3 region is CASSQTSGQETQYF. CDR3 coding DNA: TGTGCTAGCAGCCAAACTAGCGGGCAAGAGACCCAGTACTTC.

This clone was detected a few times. The CDR3 bases are TGTGCCAGCAGACCTTCTCTAGGCCACGAGCAGTACTTC. This translates into CASRPSLGHEQYF. This chain connects TRBV6-5 to TRBJ2-7; D gene ambiguous. This CDR3 comprises 13 residues. V lost 6 bases and J 5 bases, leaving 14 bases between the germline ends. Germline V CDR1 and CDR2: MNHEY, SVGAGI.

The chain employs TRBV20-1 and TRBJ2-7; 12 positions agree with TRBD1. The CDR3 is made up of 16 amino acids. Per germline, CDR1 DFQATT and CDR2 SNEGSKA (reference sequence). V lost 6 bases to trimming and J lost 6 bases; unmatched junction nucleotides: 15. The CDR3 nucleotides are TGCAGTGCCAGTACCGGGACAGGGGGCAGTGCAGGCGAGCAGTACTTC. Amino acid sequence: CSASTGTGGSAGEQYF.

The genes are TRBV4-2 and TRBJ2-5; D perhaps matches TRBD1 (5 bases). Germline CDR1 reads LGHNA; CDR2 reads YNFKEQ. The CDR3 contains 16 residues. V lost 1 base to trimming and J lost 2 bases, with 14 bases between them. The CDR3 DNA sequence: TGTGCCAGCAGCCAAGCGATGGGGCGCGTTCAAGAGACCCAGTACTTC. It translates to CASSQAMGRVQETQYF.

The CDR3 region is CASSQGGGSGGISNQPQHF. Here the CDR3 DNA reads TGCGCCAGCAGCCAAGGAGGCGGGTCAGGGGGCATTAGCAATCAGCCCCAGCATTTT. The chain joins TRBV4-1 to TRBJ1-5, with TRBD1 identical over 8 bases. The germline V gene encodes CDR1 MGHRA and CDR2 YSYEKL. The trim removed 1 base at V and 0 bases at J, leaving 11 bases unmatched. The CDR3 length is 19 residues.

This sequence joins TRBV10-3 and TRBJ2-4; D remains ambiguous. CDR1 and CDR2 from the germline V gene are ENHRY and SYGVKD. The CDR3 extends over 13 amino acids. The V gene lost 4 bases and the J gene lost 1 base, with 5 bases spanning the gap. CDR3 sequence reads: CAISAAAKNIQYF. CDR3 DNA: TGTGCCATCAGTGCAGCGGCCAAAAACATTCAGTACTTC.

CDR3 DNA sequence: TGTGCCAGCCGTTCCCTCCCTGACAGTACCAATCAGCCCCAGCATTTT. Its protein product is CASRSLPDSTNQPQHF. V and J are TRBV5-4 and TRBJ1-5, with TRBD1 as a possible D gene (5 bases). In germline, CDR1 is SGHNT, CDR2 YYREEE (reference sequence). The ends were cut back, 7 bases at V and 3 bases at J, with 20 bases in the middle. The length of the CDR3 is 16 residues.

CDR3 sequence (DNA): TGTGCCAGCAGCTGGACCGGGACAGGCTATGGCTACACCTTC. This translates into CASSWTGTGYGYTF. The V call is TRBV11-2, the J call TRBJ1-2; 8 nucleotides match TRBD1. Trimming at V came to 4 bases and at J to 4 bases, leaving 5 bases not matched to a gene. CDR1 SGHAT and CDR2 FQNNGV come from the germline V gene. The CDR3 extends over 14 amino acids.

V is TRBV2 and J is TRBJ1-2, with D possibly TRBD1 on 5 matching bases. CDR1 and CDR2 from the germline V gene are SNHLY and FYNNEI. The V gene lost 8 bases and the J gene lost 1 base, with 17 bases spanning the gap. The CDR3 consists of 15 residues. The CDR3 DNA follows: TGTGCCAGCCAGACAGAAAAGAAAATTAACTATGGCTACACCTTC. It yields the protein CASQTEKKINYGYTF.

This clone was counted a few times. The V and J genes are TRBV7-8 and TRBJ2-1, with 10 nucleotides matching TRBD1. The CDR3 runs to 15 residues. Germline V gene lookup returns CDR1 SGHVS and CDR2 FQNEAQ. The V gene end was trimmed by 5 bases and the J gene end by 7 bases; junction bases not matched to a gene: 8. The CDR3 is CASSVRGQGRNEQFF. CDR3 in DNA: TGTGCCAGCAGCGTGAGGGGACAGGGGAGGAATGAGCAGTTCTTC. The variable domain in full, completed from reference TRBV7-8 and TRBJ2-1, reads GAGVSQSPRYKVAKRGQDVALRCDPISGHVSLFWYQQALGQGPEFLTYFQNEAQLDKSGLPSDRFFAERPEGSVSTLKIQRTQQEDSAVYLCASSVRGQGRNEQFFGPGTRLTVL.

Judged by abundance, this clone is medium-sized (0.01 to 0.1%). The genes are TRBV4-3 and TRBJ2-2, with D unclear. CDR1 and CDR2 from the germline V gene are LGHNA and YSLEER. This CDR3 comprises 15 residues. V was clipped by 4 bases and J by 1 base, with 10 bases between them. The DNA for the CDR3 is TGCGCCAGCAGCCTACGTCTAGAGAACACCGGGGAGCTGTTTTTT. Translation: CASSLRLENTGELFF.

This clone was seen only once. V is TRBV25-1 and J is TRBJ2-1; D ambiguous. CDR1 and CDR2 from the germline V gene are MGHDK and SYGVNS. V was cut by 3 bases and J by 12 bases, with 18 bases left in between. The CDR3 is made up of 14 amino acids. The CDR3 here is CASSDRRLSSVQFF. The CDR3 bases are TGTGCCAGCAGTGATCGCCGACTGAGTAGTGTGCAGTTCTTC.

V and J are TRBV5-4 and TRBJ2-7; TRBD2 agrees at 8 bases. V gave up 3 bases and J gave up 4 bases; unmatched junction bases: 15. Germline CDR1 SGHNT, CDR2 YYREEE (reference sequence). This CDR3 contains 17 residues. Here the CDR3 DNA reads TGTGCCAGCAGCTGGGGGGGTTCCGGGAGGGCGTTGTACGAGCAGTACTTC. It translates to CASSWGGSGRALYEQYF.

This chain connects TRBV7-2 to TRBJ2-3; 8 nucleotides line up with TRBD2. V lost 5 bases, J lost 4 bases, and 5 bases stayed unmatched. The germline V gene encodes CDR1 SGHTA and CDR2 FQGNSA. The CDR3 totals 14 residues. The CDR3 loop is CASSLTSGPDTQYF. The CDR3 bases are TGTGCCAGCAGCCTAACTAGCGGCCCAGATACGCAGTATTTT.

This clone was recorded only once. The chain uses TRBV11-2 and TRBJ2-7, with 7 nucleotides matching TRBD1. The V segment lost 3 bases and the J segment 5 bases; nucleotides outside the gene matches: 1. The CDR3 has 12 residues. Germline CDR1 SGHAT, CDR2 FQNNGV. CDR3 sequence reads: CASSFTGDEQYF. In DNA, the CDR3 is TGTGCCAGCAGCTTTACAGGGGACGAGCAGTACTTC.

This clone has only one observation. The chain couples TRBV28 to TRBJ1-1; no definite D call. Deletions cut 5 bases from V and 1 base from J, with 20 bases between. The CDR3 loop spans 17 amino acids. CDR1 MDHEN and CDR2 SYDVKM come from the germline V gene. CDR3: CASSRSRWLASNTEAFF. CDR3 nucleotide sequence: TGTGCCAGCAGTCGGTCGAGGTGGTTAGCTTCGAACACTGAAGCTTTCTTT.

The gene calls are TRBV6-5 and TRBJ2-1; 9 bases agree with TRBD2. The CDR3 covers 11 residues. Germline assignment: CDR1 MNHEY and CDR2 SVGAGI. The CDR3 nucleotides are TGTGCGGCGGGGGGGGCTAATGAGCAGTTCTTC. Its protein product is CAAGGANEQFF.

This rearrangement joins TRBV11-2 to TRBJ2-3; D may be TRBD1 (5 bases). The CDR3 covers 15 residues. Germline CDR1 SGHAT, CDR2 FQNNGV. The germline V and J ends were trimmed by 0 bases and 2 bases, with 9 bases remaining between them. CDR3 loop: CASSLDSGPTDTQYF. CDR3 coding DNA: TGTGCCAGCAGCTTAGACTCAGGGCCCACAGATACGCAGTATTTT.

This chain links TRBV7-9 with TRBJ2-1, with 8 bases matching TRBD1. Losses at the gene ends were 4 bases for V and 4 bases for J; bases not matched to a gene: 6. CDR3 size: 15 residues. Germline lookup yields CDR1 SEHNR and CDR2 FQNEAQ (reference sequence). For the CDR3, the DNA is TGTGCCAGCAGCTACTACAGGGGGAGATACAATGAGCAGTTCTTC. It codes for CASSYYRGRYNEQFF.

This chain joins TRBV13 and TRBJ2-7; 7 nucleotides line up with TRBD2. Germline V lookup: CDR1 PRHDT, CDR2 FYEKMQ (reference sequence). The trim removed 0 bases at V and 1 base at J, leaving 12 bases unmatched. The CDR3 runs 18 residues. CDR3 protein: CASSLGPTLATRSYEQYF. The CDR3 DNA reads TGTGCCAGCAGCTTAGGCCCCACACTAGCGACCCGTTCCTACGAGCAGTACTTC.

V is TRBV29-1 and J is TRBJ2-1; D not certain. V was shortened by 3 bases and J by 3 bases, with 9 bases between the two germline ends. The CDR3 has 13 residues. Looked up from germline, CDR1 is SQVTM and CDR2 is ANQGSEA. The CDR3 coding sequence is TGCAGCGTTGACGGCCTAGTCTACAATGAGCAGTTCTTC. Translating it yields CSVDGLVYNEQFF.

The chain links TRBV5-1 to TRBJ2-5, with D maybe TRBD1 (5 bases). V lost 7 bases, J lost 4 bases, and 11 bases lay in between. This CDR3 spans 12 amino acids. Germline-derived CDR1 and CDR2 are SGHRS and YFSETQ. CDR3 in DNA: TGCGCCAGCTTCAGGGTGGGAGAGACCCAGTACTTC. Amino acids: CASFRVGETQYF.

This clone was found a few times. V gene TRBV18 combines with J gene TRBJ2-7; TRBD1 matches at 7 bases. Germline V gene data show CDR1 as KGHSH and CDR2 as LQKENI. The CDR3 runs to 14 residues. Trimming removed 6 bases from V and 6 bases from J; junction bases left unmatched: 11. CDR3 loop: CASSPGTAPGEQYF. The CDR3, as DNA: TGTGCCAGCTCCCCGGGGACAGCCCCGGGCGAGCAGTACTTC.

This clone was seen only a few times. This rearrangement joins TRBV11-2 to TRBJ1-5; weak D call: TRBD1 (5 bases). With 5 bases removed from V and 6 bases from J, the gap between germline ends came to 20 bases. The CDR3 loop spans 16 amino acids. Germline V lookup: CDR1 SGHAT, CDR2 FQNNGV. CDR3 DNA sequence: TGTGCCAGCAGCCCAATTGCGGGGGGTTTAGGTCAGCCCCAGCATTTT. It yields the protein CASSPIAGGLGQPQHF.

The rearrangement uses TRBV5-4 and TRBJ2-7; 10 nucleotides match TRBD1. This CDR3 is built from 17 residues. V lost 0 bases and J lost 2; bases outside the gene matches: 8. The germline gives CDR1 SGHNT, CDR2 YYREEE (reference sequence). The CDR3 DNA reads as TGTGCCAGCAGCTTGGGAAGTGGACAGGGGGTTACCTACGAGCAGTACTTC. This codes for CASSLGSGQGVTYEQYF.

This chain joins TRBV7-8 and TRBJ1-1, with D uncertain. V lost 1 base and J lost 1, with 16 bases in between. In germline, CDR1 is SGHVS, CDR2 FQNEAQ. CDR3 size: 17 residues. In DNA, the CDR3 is TGTGCCAGCAGCTTAGATCTGGCATCCACCAAGAACACTGAAGCTTTCTTT. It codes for CASSLDLASTKNTEAFF.

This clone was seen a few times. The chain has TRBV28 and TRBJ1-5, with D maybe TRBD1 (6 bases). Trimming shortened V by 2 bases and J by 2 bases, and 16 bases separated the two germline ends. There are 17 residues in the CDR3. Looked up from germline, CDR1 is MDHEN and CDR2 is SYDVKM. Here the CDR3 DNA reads TGTGCCAGCAGTTTAAAACTCGACAGGTTTGGCAATCAGCCCCAGCATTTT. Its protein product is CASSLKLDRFGNQPQHF.